This is a list of T cell receptor beta chains from one sample in a study of OX40 agonist ivuxolimab in advanced cancers. The assay was immunoSEQ multiplex PCR, and TCRdb's table has in-frame clones only and misses some. The data show roughly 24,000 clones, about 83% seen once. The material was CD4+ or CD8+ T cells sorted from blood, obtained in a trial of the OX40 agonist ivuxolimab. These receptors all stem from an adult with an advanced solid tumor such as melanoma, head and neck, liver or kidney cancer. Each CDR3 is given with its conserved first and last residue. D genes are given only for firm matches. Not all rows give a size; the values are once, few, many and, for expanded clones, a class.

V: TRBV6-5
J: TRBJ1-2
size: .
D: .
CDR3: CASRGVGQYYGYTF
DNA: TGTGCCAGCAGGGGCGTGGGCCAATACTATGGCTACACCTTC

V: TRBV2
J: TRBJ2-2
size: .
D: .
CDR3: CASIGGRLSGELFF
DNA: TGTGCCAGCATCGGGGGGCGCCTCTCCGGGGAGCTGTTTTTT

V: TRBV4-3
J: TRBJ2-7
size: .
D: .
CDR3: CASSLDHTYEQYF
DNA: TGCGCCAGCAGCCTGGACCATACCTACGAGCAGTACTTC

V: TRBV9
J: TRBJ2-3
size: .
D: .
CDR3: CASKAGPTDHLVLGDTQYF
DNA: TGTGCCAGCAAAGCCGGACCTACAGACCACCTCGTTCTAGGAGATACGCAGTATTTT

V: TRBV4-3
J: TRBJ2-5
size: .
D: TRBD1
CDR3: CASSQVPGQGETQYF
DNA: TGCGCCAGCAGCCAAGTCCCGGGACAGGGGGAGACCCAGTACTTC

V: TRBV11-2
J: TRBJ1-1
size: .
D: .
CDR3: CASSLGTEAFF
DNA: TGTGCCAGCAGCTTAGGGACTGAAGCTTTCTTT

V: TRBV9
J: TRBJ2-2
size: .
D: .
CDR3: CASSVGSGITGELFF
DNA: TGTGCCAGCAGCGTGGGGTCGGGGATCACCGGGGAGCTGTTTTTT

V: TRBV4-3
J: TRBJ1-3
size: .
D: .
CDR3: CASSSFGYGNTIYF
DNA: TGCGCCAGCAGCTCCTTCGGGTACGGAAACACCATATATTTT

V: TRBV19
J: TRBJ1-4
size: .
D: TRBD1
CDR3: CASSIGIALGQLNEKLFF
DNA: TGTGCCAGTAGTATCGGTATCGCACTGGGACAGTTGAATGAAAAACTGTTTTTT

V: TRBV5-4
J: TRBJ1-1
size: few
D: .
CDR3: CASSFQVGAHTEAFF
DNA: TGTGCCAGCAGCTTCCAAGTAGGGGCCCACACTGAAGCTTTCTTT

V: TRBV7-3
J: TRBJ2-3
size: .
D: TRBD2
CDR3: CASSWGLAGFTDTQYF
DNA: TGTGCCAGCAGCTGGGGACTAGCGGGGTTTACAGATACGCAGTATTTT

V: TRBV19
J: TRBJ1-2
size: .
D: .
CDR3: CASTLGGLNYGYTF
DNA: TGTGCCAGTACCTTGGGAGGTCTCAACTATGGCTACACCTTC

V: TRBV7-6
J: TRBJ2-7
size: few
D: TRBD1
CDR3: CASSLGDSYEQYF
DNA: TGTGCCAGCAGCTTAGGGGACAGCTACGAGCAGTACTTC

V: TRBV19
J: TRBJ2-7
size: .
D: .
CDR3: CASSIQGNFYGQYF
DNA: TGTGCCAGTAGTATTCAAGGTAACTTCTATGGGCAGTACTTC

V: TRBV4-3
J: TRBJ2-3
size: .
D: .
CDR3: CASSHDQTNTDTQYF
DNA: TGCGCCAGCAGCCACGACCAAACCAACACAGATACGCAGTATTTT

V: TRBV19
J: TRBJ2-7
size: .
D: .
CDR3: CASSLGPEQYF
DNA: TGTGCCAGTAGCTTGGGACCCGAGCAGTACTTC

V: TRBV27
J: TRBJ1-5
size: .
D: TRBD1
CDR3: CASSIGTVNQPQHF
DNA: TGTGCCAGCAGTATTGGGACAGTCAATCAGCCCCAGCATTTT

V: TRBV29-1
J: TRBJ2-7
size: .
D: .
CDR3: CRGVLRDGQYF
DNA: TGCAGGGGGGTCCTGCGAGACGGGCAGTACTTC

V: TRBV4-1
J: TRBJ1-1
size: .
D: .
CDR3: CASSQDPGLGTEAFF
DNA: TGCGCCAGCAGCCAAGATCCGGGGCTCGGCACTGAAGCTTTCTTT

V: TRBV27
J: TRBJ2-7
size: .
D: TRBD2
CDR3: CASSLEARGVVLYF
DNA: TGTGCCAGCAGTTTAGAAGCCCGGGGGGTGGTGCTGTACTTC

V: TRBV6-5
J: TRBJ2-5
size: .
D: .
CDR3: CATSGTLLGETQYF
DNA: TGTGCCACCTCGGGGACACTGCTGGGTGAGACCCAGTACTTC

V: TRBV7-7
J: TRBJ1-3
size: .
D: .
CDR3: CASSPGGSSGNTIYF
DNA: TGTGCTAGCAGCCCAGGAGGTAGCTCTGGAAACACCATATATTTT

V: TRBV11-2
J: TRBJ2-2
size: .
D: .
CDR3: CASSLWEGGTGELFF
DNA: TGTGCCAGCAGCTTATGGGAAGGGGGAACCGGGGAGCTGTTTTTT

V: TRBV5-6
J: TRBJ2-2
size: .
D: .
CDR3: CASSPRAKNTGELFF
DNA: TGTGCCAGCAGCCCCAGGGCTAAGAACACCGGGGAGCTGTTTTTT

V: TRBV7-8
J: TRBJ2-7
size: medium-sized
D: TRBD1
CDR3: CASRIAPGQGNYEQYF
DNA: TGTGCCAGCAGGATTGCCCCGGGACAGGGCAACTACGAGCAGTACTTC

V: TRBV2
J: TRBJ2-3
size: .
D: .
CDR3: CASSPTPKGTDTQYF
DNA: TGTGCCAGCAGCCCGACTCCTAAGGGCACAGATACGCAGTATTTT